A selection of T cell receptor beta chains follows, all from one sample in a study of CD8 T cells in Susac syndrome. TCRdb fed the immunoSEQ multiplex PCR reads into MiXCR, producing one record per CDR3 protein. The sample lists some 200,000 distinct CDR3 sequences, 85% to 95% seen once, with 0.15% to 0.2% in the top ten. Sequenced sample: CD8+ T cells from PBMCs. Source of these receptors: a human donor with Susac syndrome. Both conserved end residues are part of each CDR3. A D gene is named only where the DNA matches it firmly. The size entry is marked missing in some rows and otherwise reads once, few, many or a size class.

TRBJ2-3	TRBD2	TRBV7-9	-	CASSLASGSTDTQYF	TGTGCCAGCAGCTTAGCTAGCGGGAGTACAGATACGCAGTATTTT
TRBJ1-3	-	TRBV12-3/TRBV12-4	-	CASSPTGPSGNTIYF	TGTGCCAGCAGTCCCACAGGTCCCTCTGGAAACACCATATATTTT
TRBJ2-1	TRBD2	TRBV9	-	CASSVGASGGNEQFF	TGTGCCAGCAGCGTAGGCGCTAGCGGAGGCAATGAGCAGTTCTTC
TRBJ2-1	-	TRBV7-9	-	CASSLDRSSYNEQFF	TGTGCCAGCAGCCTAGACAGAAGCTCCTACAATGAGCAGTTCTTC
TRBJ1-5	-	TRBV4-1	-	CASSQGGTRRPQHF	TGCGCCAGCAGCCAAGGGGGGACCAGGCGGCCCCAGCATTTT
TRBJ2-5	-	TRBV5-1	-	CASSGGGKQETQYF	TGCGCCAGCAGCGGTGGGGGCAAGCAAGAGACCCAGTACTTC
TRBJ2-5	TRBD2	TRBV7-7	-	CASSLESLAGNDKETQYF	TGTGCTAGCAGCTTAGAGTCGCTAGCGGGGAATGACAAAGAGACCCAGTACTTC
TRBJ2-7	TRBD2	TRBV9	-	CASSVGQREGQEQYF	TGTGCCAGCAGCGTAGGCCAGCGGGAGGGTCAAGAGCAGTACTTC
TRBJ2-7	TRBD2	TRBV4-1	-	CASSQSPIASGSDEQYF	TGCGCCAGCAGCCAAAGCCCTATAGCTAGCGGGAGCGACGAGCAGTACTTC
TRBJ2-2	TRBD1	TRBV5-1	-	CASRTGAGELFF	TGCGCCAGCAGAACAGGGGCCGGGGAGCTGTTTTTT
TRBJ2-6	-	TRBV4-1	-	CASSPAGGANVLTF	TGCGCCAGCAGCCCGGCGGGGGGGGCCAACGTCCTGACTTTC
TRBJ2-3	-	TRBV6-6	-	CASIRPGYTSTDTQYF	TGTGCCAGCATCCGGCCCGGGTACACTAGCACAGATACGCAGTATTTT
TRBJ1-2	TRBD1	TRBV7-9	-	CALQGAHGYTF	TGTGCGCTACAGGGGGCCCATGGCTACACCTTC
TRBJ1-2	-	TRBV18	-	CASSSTGIPSYGYTF	TGTGCCAGCTCATCCACAGGGATCCCTTCCTATGGCTACACCTTC
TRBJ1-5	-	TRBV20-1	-	CSARDHGTGKNQPQHF	TGCAGTGCTAGAGATCATGGAACAGGGAAAAATCAGCCCCAGCATTTT
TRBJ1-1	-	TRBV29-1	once	CSVDRANTEAFF	TGCAGCGTTGACAGGGCGAACACTGAAGCTTTCTTT
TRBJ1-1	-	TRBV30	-	CAWSPMGRDEAFF	TGTGCCTGGAGTCCCATGGGCAGGGACGAAGCTTTCTTT
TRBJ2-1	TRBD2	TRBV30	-	CACSEVAGLSDEQFF	TGTGCCTGTTCAGAGGTAGCGGGCTTGTCCGATGAGCAGTTCTTC
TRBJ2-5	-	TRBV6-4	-	CASSEKGQAIQETQYF	TGTGCCAGCAGTGAAAAGGGGCAGGCGATCCAAGAGACCCAGTACTTC
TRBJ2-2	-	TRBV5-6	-	CASSLDGTENIGELFF	TGTGCCAGCAGCTTGGACGGGACTGAGAACATCGGGGAGCTGTTTTTT
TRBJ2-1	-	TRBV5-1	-	CASSLLEGTYNEQFF	TGCGCCAGCAGCTTGTTGGAGGGGACCTACAATGAGCAGTTCTTC
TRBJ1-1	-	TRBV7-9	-	CASTRTDNTEAFF	TGTGCCAGCACCAGGACGGATAACACTGAAGCTTTCTTT
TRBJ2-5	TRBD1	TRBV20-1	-	CRPDSGTAEETQYF	TGCAGGCCCGATTCCGGGACAGCTGAAGAGACCCAGTACTTC
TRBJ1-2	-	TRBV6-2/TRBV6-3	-	CASSLANYGYTF	TGTGCCAGCAGTTTGGCTAACTATGGCTACACCTTC
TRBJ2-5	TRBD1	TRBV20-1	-	CSAGMDRGVQETQYF	TGCAGTGCTGGCATGGACAGGGGCGTCCAAGAGACCCAGTACTTC
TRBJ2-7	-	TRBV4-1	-	CASSQEASYEQYF	TGCGCCAGCAGCCAAGAGGCGTCCTACGAGCAGTACTTC
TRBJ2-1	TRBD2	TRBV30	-	CAWSVASGERYEQFF	TGTGCCTGGAGTGTCGCTAGCGGGGAAAGGTATGAGCAGTTCTTC
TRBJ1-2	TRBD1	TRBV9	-	CASSGTGTGGVYGYTF	TGTGCCAGCAGCGGAACCGGGACAGGGGGAGTCTATGGCTACACCTTC
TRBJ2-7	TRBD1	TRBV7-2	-	CASSYLGQGSHEQYF	TGTGCCAGCAGCTACTTAGGACAGGGATCGCACGAGCAGTACTTC
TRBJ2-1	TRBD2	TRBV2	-	CASSVSGAGTNEQFF	TGTGCCAGCAGTGTTAGCGGGGCAGGCACAAATGAGCAGTTCTTC
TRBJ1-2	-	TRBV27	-	CASSQTPDPRRGYTF	TGTGCCAGCAGCCAGACGCCGGACCCCAGGCGGGGCTACACCTTC
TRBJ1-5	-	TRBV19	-	CASSDAAGYSNQPQHF	TGTGCCAGTAGTGACGCCGCAGGGTATAGCAATCAGCCCCAGCATTTT
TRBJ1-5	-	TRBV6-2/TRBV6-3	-	CASSYLRQPQHF	TGTGCCAGCAGTTACTTAAGACAGCCCCAGCATTTT
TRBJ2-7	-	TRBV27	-	CASHKASNTYEQYF	TGTGCCAGCCATAAGGCGAGCAATACCTACGAGCAGTACTTC
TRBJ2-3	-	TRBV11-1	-	CASRPVSTDTQYF	TGTGCCAGCAGGCCTGTAAGCACAGATACGCAGTATTTT
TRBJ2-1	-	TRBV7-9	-	CASTPGVGRAKYNEQFF	TGTGCCAGCACTCCCGGAGTGGGGCGGGCCAAATACAATGAGCAGTTCTTC
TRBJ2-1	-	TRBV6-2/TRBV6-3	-	CASTLRGPGRAEQFF	TGTGCCAGCACCCTACGAGGTCCAGGGCGTGCTGAGCAGTTCTTC
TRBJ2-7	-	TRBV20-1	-	CSAPWDLSYEQYF	TGCAGTGCACCTTGGGACCTCTCCTACGAGCAGTACTTC
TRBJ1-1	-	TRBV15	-	CATRAPGTRDTEAFF	TGTGCCACCAGAGCTCCCGGGACTAGAGACACTGAAGCTTTCTTT
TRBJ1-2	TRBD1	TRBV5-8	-	CASSLPGQGRKNYGYTF	TGTGCCAGCAGCTTACCGGGACAGGGGCGAAAGAACTATGGCTACACCTTC
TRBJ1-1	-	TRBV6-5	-	CASSYASRLRKTEAFF	TGTGCCAGCAGTTACGCTTCCCGACTCCGAAAGACTGAAGCTTTCTTT
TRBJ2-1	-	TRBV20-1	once	CSARDLSNEQFF	TGCAGTGCTAGAGATCTTAGCAATGAGCAGTTCTTC
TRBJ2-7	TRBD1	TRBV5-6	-	CASSLLTGGAYYEQYF	TGTGCCAGCAGCTTGTTGACAGGGGGCGCGTATTACGAGCAGTACTTC
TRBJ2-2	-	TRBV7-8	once	CASISDTPNTGELFF	TGTGCCAGCATATCCGACACCCCGAACACCGGGGAGCTGTTTTTT
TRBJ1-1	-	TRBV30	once	CACRLVPDTEAFF	TGTGCCTGTCGTCTCGTGCCGGACACTGAAGCTTTCTTT
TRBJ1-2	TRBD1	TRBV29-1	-	CSAPGTGGGYTF	TGCAGCGCTCCCGGGACAGGGGGTGGCTACACCTTC
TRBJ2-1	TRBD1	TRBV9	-	CASSVTGGANNEQFF	TGTGCCAGCAGCGTCACAGGGGGCGCAAACAATGAGCAGTTCTTC
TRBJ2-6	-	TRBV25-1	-	CASSDAWGAGANVLTF	TGTGCCAGCAGTGATGCGTGGGGCGCTGGGGCCAACGTCCTGACTTTC
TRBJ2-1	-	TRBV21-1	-	CASSSYFGGQGAGEQFF	TGTGCCAGCAGCTCCTACTTCGGGGGACAGGGGGCAGGTGAGCAGTTCTTC
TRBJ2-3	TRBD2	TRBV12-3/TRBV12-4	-	CASSPLTSGRTDTQYF	TGTGCCAGCAGCCCCTTGACTAGCGGGCGCACAGATACGCAGTATTTT
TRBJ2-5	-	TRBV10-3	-	CACRETTQETQYF	TGTGCCTGCCGGGAGACTACGCAAGAGACCCAGTACTTC
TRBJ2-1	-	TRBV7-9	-	CASSPPGPSYNEQFF	TGTGCCAGCAGTCCTCCGGGACCGAGCTACAATGAGCAGTTCTTC
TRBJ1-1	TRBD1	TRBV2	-	CASSLTGAETEAFF	TGTGCCAGCAGTTTGACAGGGGCGGAGACTGAAGCTTTCTTT
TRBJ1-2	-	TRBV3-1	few	CASSQGGNGYTF	TGTGCCAGCAGCCAAGGGGGCAATGGCTACACCTTC